These T cell receptor beta chains were read from a single sample in a study of T cell responses to AZD1222 COVID-19 vaccine. Data came from immunoSEQ multiplex PCR; TCRdb stores just in-frame clones and leaves some out. The data show more than 70,000 clones, with around 93% seen just once and around 28% held by the top ten. The sequencing here drew on peripheral blood, taken 28 days after the second AZD1222 dose. The receptors stem from an adult who received the AZD1222 COVID-19 vaccine. Each CDR3 is given with its conserved first and last residue. D genes are given only for firm matches. The size field is filled for only some rows; it gives once, few, many or a size class.

d_call | clone_size | cdr3_length | j_call | v_call | cdr3_aa | cdr3_nt
TRBD2 | NA | 15 | TRBJ2-1 | TRBV13 | CASSISGRPYNEQFF | TGTGCCAGCAGCATCAGCGGGAGGCCTTACAATGAGCAGTTCTTC
TRBD1 | NA | 14 | TRBJ1-4 | TRBV7-6 | CASSSTGIYEKLFF | TGTGCCAGCAGCTCGACAGGGATATATGAAAAACTGTTTTTT
NA | NA | 13 | TRBJ1-3 | TRBV28 | CASLLTVGNTIYF | TGTGCCAGCCTCCTGACAGTTGGAAACACCATATATTTT
NA | NA | 13 | TRBJ2-7 | TRBV29-1 | CSVEGDTDYEQYF | TGCAGCGTTGAAGGAGACACAGACTACGAGCAGTACTTC
NA | NA | 14 | TRBJ2-5 | TRBV3-1/TRBV3-2 | CASSQRRNQETQYF | TGTGCCAGCAGCCAAAGGAGGAACCAAGAGACCCAGTACTTC
TRBD2 | NA | 14 | TRBJ2-3 | TRBV11-2 | CASNLAGAADTQYF | TGTGCCAGCAACCTAGCGGGAGCCGCAGATACGCAGTATTTT
NA | NA | 15 | TRBJ2-6 | TRBV27 | CASSSLYSGANVLTF | TGTGCCAGCAGTTCCTTGTACTCTGGGGCCAACGTCCTGACTTTC
TRBD2 | NA | 16 | TRBJ2-2 | TRBV11-2 | CASSFTSGFNTGELFF | TGTGCCAGCAGCTTCACTAGCGGGTTTAACACCGGGGAGCTGTTTTTT
NA | NA | 15 | TRBJ2-7 | TRBV27 | CASSGRRQSTYEQYF | TGTGCCAGCAGTGGCCGCCGACAGAGCACCTACGAGCAGTACTTC
NA | NA | 12 | TRBJ1-1 | TRBV7-2 | CASSLVSPEAFF | TGTGCCAGCAGCTTAGTATCCCCTGAAGCTTTCTTT
TRBD1 | once | 13 | TRBJ1-5 | TRBV6-5 | CASSTSTGGPQHF | TGTGCCAGCAGTACATCGACAGGGGGGCCCCAGCATTTT
NA | many | 13 | TRBJ2-7 | TRBV25-1 | CASTQSHSYEQYF | TGTGCCAGCACCCAGAGCCACTCCTACGAGCAGTACTTC
NA | NA | 13 | TRBJ1-2 | TRBV27 | CASSFGTEYGYTF | TGTGCCAGCAGTTTCGGGACGGAGTATGGCTACACCTTC
NA | NA | 14 | TRBJ1-1 | TRBV5-1 | CASSPRTVNTEAFF | TGCGCCAGCAGCCCACGGACGGTGAACACTGAAGCTTTCTTT
NA | once | 13 | TRBJ1-2 | TRBV7-2 | CASSFQRGGGYTF | TGTGCCAGCAGCTTTCAAAGGGGCGGCGGCTACACCTTC
NA | NA | 17 | TRBJ1-3 | TRBV7-6 | CASSLALEGTDGNTIYF | TGTGCCAGCAGCTTAGCGCTTGAAGGGACCGATGGAAACACCATATATTTT
NA | NA | 15 | TRBJ2-7 | TRBV27 | CASSDTGARHYEQYF | TGTGCCAGCAGCGACACCGGGGCTCGACATTACGAGCAGTACTTC
NA | NA | 14 | TRBJ2-2 | TRBV6-5 | CASSFVGSTGELFF | TGTGCCAGCAGTTTCGTCGGGAGCACCGGGGAGCTGTTTTTT
NA | once | 15 | TRBJ1-6 | TRBV15 | CATSRDWAYNSPLHF | TGTGCCACCAGCAGAGATTGGGCGTATAATTCACCCCTCCACTTT
NA | NA | 15 | TRBJ1-3 | TRBV25-1 | CASSEPLGGGNTIYF | TGTGCCAGCAGTGAACCCCTCGGGGGCGGAAACACCATATATTTT
NA | NA | 13 | TRBJ1-6 | TRBV11-2 | CASSSIDNSPLHF | TGTGCCAGCAGCTCTATAGATAATTCACCCCTCCACTTT
NA | NA | 17 | TRBJ2-5 | TRBV19 | CASSKRPGFLKGETQYF | TGTGCCAGTAGTAAACGGCCAGGGTTCTTGAAGGGAGAGACCCAGTACTTC
TRBD1 | once | 16 | TRBJ2-1 | TRBV10-1 | CASSEATGGNYNEQFF | TGCGCCAGCAGTGAGGCCACAGGGGGCAACTACAATGAGCAGTTCTTC
NA | few | 14 | TRBJ2-1 | TRBV6-5 | CASRERAFYNEQFF | TGTGCCAGCCGCGAACGGGCCTTCTACAATGAGCAGTTCTTC
NA | NA | 14 | TRBJ2-3 | TRBV6-5 | CASSYSGVTDTQYF | TGTGCCAGCAGTTACTCTGGGGTCACAGATACGCAGTATTTT
TRBD2 | NA | 17 | TRBJ2-3 | TRBV27 | CASATPRLAGNTDTQYF | TGTGCCAGCGCTACTCCCCGGCTAGCGGGGAACACAGATACGCAGTATTTT
NA | NA | 14 | TRBJ1-5 | TRBV19 | CASSTLTDNQPQHF | TGTGCCAGTAGTACTTTGACAGACAATCAGCCCCAGCATTTT
TRBD1 | NA | 16 | TRBJ2-2 | TRBV5-1 | CASSSTGTGKVGELFF | TGCGCCAGCAGCTCAACCGGGACAGGGAAGGTCGGGGAGCTGTTTTTT
NA | NA | 11 | TRBJ2-5 | TRBV20-1 | CSARVQETQYF | TGCAGTGCTAGGGTACAAGAGACCCAGTACTTC
NA | NA | 13 | TRBJ1-2 | TRBV10-1 | CASSVSQEGGYTF | TGCGCCAGCAGTGTGAGTCAGGAAGGTGGCTACACCTTC
NA | NA | 16 | TRBJ1-1 | TRBV7-9 | CASTQPVGGRDTEAFF | TGTGCCAGCACTCAGCCTGTAGGGGGGCGAGACACTGAAGCTTTCTTT
NA | NA | 12 | TRBJ2-7 | TRBV18 | CASSPPGYEQYF | TGTGCCAGCTCACCACCGGGGTACGAGCAGTACTTC
TRBD2 | NA | 16 | TRBJ2-7 | TRBV11-2 | CASSYRTSQYLYEQYF | TGTGCCAGCAGCTATAGGACTAGCCAGTACCTTTACGAGCAGTACTTC
NA | few | 15 | TRBJ1-5 | TRBV9 | CASSVGPYSNQPQHF | TGTGCCAGCAGCGTAGGGCCCTATAGCAATCAGCCCCAGCATTTT
NA | NA | 12 | TRBJ2-7 | TRBV7-9 | CASSLLVSEQYF | TGTGCCAGCAGCCTGTTAGTGAGCGAGCAGTACTTC
NA | NA | 13 | TRBJ1-2 | TRBV3-1/TRBV3-2 | CASSFRTVWGYTF | TGTGCCAGCAGCTTTCGGACAGTCTGGGGCTACACCTTC
NA | NA | 14 | TRBJ1-3 | TRBV5-1 | CASSLSVSGNTIYF | TGCGCCAGCAGCTTAAGTGTATCTGGAAACACCATATATTTT
NA | NA | 13 | TRBJ2-7 | TRBV5-6 | CASSWGVVYEQYF | TGTGCCAGCAGCTGGGGGGTAGTCTACGAGCAGTACTTC
NA | NA | 12 | TRBJ2-1 | TRBV10-3 | CAISEIGNEQFF | TGTGCCATCAGTGAGATCGGGAATGAGCAGTTCTTC
TRBD1 | once | 13 | TRBJ2-1 | TRBV29-1 | CSVDTDRADEQFF | TGCAGCGTTGACACGGACAGGGCGGATGAGCAGTTCTTC
NA | NA | 17 | TRBJ2-5 | TRBV5-6 | CASSFGSGTSSYETQYF | NA
NA | NA | 13 | TRBJ2-2 | TRBV4-1 | CASSQGASRELFF | TGCGCCAGCAGCCAAGGGGCTAGTAGGGAGCTGTTTTTT
TRBD1 | NA | 14 | TRBJ1-1 | TRBV7-2 | CASSSGGGNTEAFF | TGTGCCAGCAGCTCAGGGGGCGGAAACACTGAAGCTTTCTTT
NA | NA | 14 | TRBJ2-1 | TRBV10-3 | CAISETGTDNEQFF | TGTGCCATCAGTGAAACGGGAACGGACAATGAGCAGTTCTTC
NA | few | 14 | TRBJ2-1 | TRBV2 | CASTEELSYNEQFF | TGTGCCAGCACCGAGGAGCTATCCTACAATGAGCAGTTCTTC
TRBD1 | NA | 14 | TRBJ2-7 | TRBV30 | CAWSYGTGTYEQYF | TGTGCCTGGAGTTACGGGACAGGTACCTACGAGCAGTACTTC
NA | NA | 16 | TRBJ2-7 | TRBV7-6 | CASSLSTGKNLYEQYF | TGTGCCAGCAGCTTAAGTACAGGGAAGAATCTCTACGAGCAGTACTTC
TRBD1 | NA | 14 | TRBJ1-3 | TRBV10-3 | CAISEDRGRNTIYF | TGTGCCATCAGTGAGGACAGGGGGAGAAACACCATATATTTT
NA | NA | 12 | TRBJ1-1 | TRBV6-5 | CASSLRWTEAFF | TGTGCCAGCAGTTTGCGTTGGACTGAAGCTTTCTTT
NA | NA | 10 | TRBJ2-1 | TRBV6-5 | CASRDNEQFF | TGTGCCAGTAGAGACAATGAGCAGTTCTTC
NA | once | 16 | TRBJ1-6 | TRBV11-2 | CASSLGMGQSHSPLHF | TGTGCCAGCAGCTTAGGGATGGGGCAGTCGCATTCACCCCTCCACTTT
TRBD2 | NA | 16 | TRBJ2-1 | TRBV27 | CASSLPSGSSYNEQFF | TGTGCCAGCAGTTTACCTAGCGGGAGCTCCTACAATGAGCAGTTCTTC
NA | NA | 13 | TRBJ2-7 | TRBV10-3 | CAISESAGYEQYF | TGTGCCATCAGTGAGTCTGCAGGCTACGAGCAGTACTTC
NA | NA | 16 | TRBJ2-7 | TRBV7-2 | CASSSQGGSNLYEQYF | TGTGCCAGCAGCTCGCAAGGGGGATCCAATCTATACGAGCAGTACTTC
TRBD2 | NA | 19 | TRBJ2-3 | TRBV9 | CASSAQTSGRPRATDTQYF | TGTGCCAGCAGCGCTCAGACTAGCGGGAGGCCCCGGGCCACAGATACGCAGTATTTT
NA | NA | 15 | TRBJ2-1 | TRBV5-1 | CASSLRTGTYNEQFF | TGCGCCAGCAGCTTACGTACAGGTACCTACAATGAGCAGTTCTTC
TRBD1 | NA | 13 | TRBJ2-2 | TRBV9 | CASSVGQGRELFF | TGTGCCAGCAGCGTGGGACAGGGTCGGGAGCTGTTTTTT